This TCR beta chain was profiled in a study of T cells after yellow fever vaccination. General study findings and limits: One caveat is that FACS-sorted repertoires could contain abundant clonotypes contaminating from the bulk population.

TCRdb re-called the 5' RACE reads with MiXCR, one entry per CDR3 protein. The sample lists around 300,000 distinct CDR3 sequences, approximately 4% occurring once. A note on this clonotype: No antigen is known for it.

The germline gives CDR1 ENHRY, CDR2 SYGVKD. After removal of 8 bases from V and 3 bases from J, the junction contained 10 bases not matched to a gene. This CDR3 has 14 amino acids. The starting material was PBMCs, obtained 15 days after the yellow fever booster vaccination. The TCR originated in a man aged 18 to 30 who received the YFV17D yellow fever vaccine. The rearrangement joins TRBV10-3 to TRBJ2-7, with 7 bases fitting TRBD1. The CDR3 here is CAIEPGQEHYEQYV. In DNA, the CDR3 is TGTGCCATCGAACCAGGACAGGAGCACTACGAGCAGTACGTC.